The 21 T cell receptor beta chains below were found in one sample sequenced in a study of T cell repertoires in cytomegalovirus infection. No antigen has been identified for these receptors. TCRdb re-called the reads with MiXCR, one entry per CDR3 protein. The sample holds about 830,000 distinct CDR3 sequences; 32% are singletons and the top ten take around an eighth. The source was cultured CD8+ T cells from PBMCs, collected from culture after CMV antigen stimulation. The receptors were sampled from a human donor in good health (CMV status not recorded). Some clones in this sample may be carry-over from other donors' samples.

Only a few counts were recorded for this clonotype. The chain is built from TRBV23-1 and TRBJ2-5, with 11 bases fitting TRBD2. TRBV23-1 falls under the ORF class, with uncertain function. There are 23 residues in the CDR3. V dropped 4 bases and J dropped 0; count of bases not matched to a gene: 25. The CDR3 spells CASSLLGQGGLGTSGEYQETQYF. CDR3 DNA sequence: TGCGCCAGCAGTCTCCTGGGACAGGGAGGGTTAGGGACTAGCGGTGAATACCAAGAGACCCAGTACTTC.

This clonotype occurred a few times. The chain joins TRBV6-1 to TRBJ2-1, with 9 bases matching TRBD2. Germline V CDR1 and CDR2: MNHNS, SASEGT. The CDR3 spans 18 residues. The J segment lost 1 base and the V segment lost 3 bases, leaving 10 bases of the junction unmatched. The CDR3 DNA reads TGTGCCAGCAGTGAGAAACGGGGCGGGGGGGTTTCCTACAATGAGCAGTTCTTC. As protein: CASSEKRGGGVSYNEQFF.

This clonotype was observed many times. The V and J genes are TRBV7-2 and TRBJ2-6; D gene ambiguous. Germline CDR1 reads SGHTA; CDR2 reads FQGNSA. V lost 3 bases to trimming and J lost 1 base, with 7 bases between them. CDR3 length: 15 residues. The CDR3 is CASSFFLSGANVLTF. The CDR3 DNA reads TGTGCCAGCAGCTTTTTCCTGTCTGGGGCCAACGTCCTGACTTTC.

This clonotype was seen at least ten times. The chain joins TRBV12-3 or TRBV12-4 to TRBJ2-1; 7 nucleotides match TRBD1. The CDR3 contains 14 residues. The J segment lost 4 bases and the V segment lost 6 bases, leaving 6 bases of the junction unmatched. The CDR3 DNA reads TGTGCCAGCAGCTGGACAGGAGTGTACAATGAGCAGTTCTTC. As protein: CASSWTGVYNEQFF.

Only a few counts were recorded for this clonotype. This chain joins TRBV7-2 and TRBJ1-5, with a weak D call TRBD1 (5 bases). In germline, CDR1 is SGHTA, CDR2 FQGNSA. The CDR3 is 18 amino acids. The germline V and J ends were trimmed by 1 base and 0 bases, with 16 bases remaining between them. The CDR3 nucleotides are TGTGCCAGCAGCTTAGAGGACATTGGGGGTTATAGCAATCAGCCCCAGCATTTT. Protein sequence: CASSLEDIGGYSNQPQHF.

The chain couples TRBV7-2 to TRBJ2-2; TRBD2 is a possible D gene (6 bases). V was pared by 5 bases and J by 1 base, with 14 bases between. The CDR3 runs to 16 residues. The germline V gene has CDR1 SGHTA and CDR2 FQGNSA. The DNA for the CDR3 is TGTGCCAGCAGCAGTCGGGAGTCGAAGAACACCGGGGAGCTGTTTTTT. Translation: CASSSRESKNTGELFF.

This clonotype was seen only once. V is TRBV20-1 and J is TRBJ1-1; 10 bases agree with TRBD1. Germline trimming cut 2 bases from V and 0 bases from J; bases unmatched to any gene: 6. Germline CDR1 and CDR2: DFQATT and SNEGSKA (reference sequence). CDR3 length equals 16 residues. The CDR3 DNA follows: TGCAGTGCTAGACCGACAGGGGGCTTGGTGAACACTGAAGCTTTCTTT. Translating it yields CSARPTGGLVNTEAFF.

This sequence joins TRBV5-5 and TRBJ1-2; TRBD1 matches at 7 bases. This CDR3 contains 16 residues. V trimming: 3 bases; J trimming: 2 bases; junction bases outside the gene matches: 10. Germline V gene data show CDR1 as SGHKS and CDR2 as YYEKEE (reference sequence). As DNA, the CDR3 is TGTGCCAGCAGCTACACCTCAAAGGACAGGAACTATGGCTACACCTTC. Translation: CASSYTSKDRNYGYTF.

The chain recombines TRBV2 with TRBJ1-2, with unresolved D. V gave up 7 bases and J gave up 6 bases, with 3 bases separating them. The germline CDR1 and CDR2 sequences are SNHLY and FYNNEI. The CDR3 is 9 amino acids. Here the CDR3 reads CASKNGYTF. The CDR3 nucleotides read TGTGCCAGCAAAAATGGCTACACCTTC.

This clonotype was recorded at least ten times. This rearrangement joins TRBV7-6 to TRBJ2-7; the match to TRBD2 covers 8 bases. The CDR3 totals 16 residues. The germline CDR1 and CDR2 sequences are SGHVS and FNYEAQ. V dropped 2 bases and J dropped 7; count of bases not matched to a gene: 13. The CDR3: CASSLYGESSSGEQYF. CDR3 bases: TGTGCCAGCAGCTTATATGGGGAGTCTTCTAGCGGGGAGCAGTACTTC.

The genes are TRBV6-6 and TRBJ1-6; TRBD1 is a possible D gene (5 bases). The CDR3 totals 17 residues. Germline CDR1 MNHNY, CDR2 SVGAGI (reference sequence). The V and J ends lost 0 bases and 4 bases respectively, with 13 bases between them. The CDR3 coding sequence is TGTGCCAGCAGTTACTCGAAGGAGGCAGGGTATAATTCACCCCTCCACTTT. Its protein is CASSYSKEAGYNSPLHF.

The rearrangement links TRBV19 to TRBJ2-1; D is unclear. V lost 2 bases to trimming and J lost 3 bases, with 17 bases between them. CDR1 LNHDA and CDR2 SQIVND come from the germline V gene (reference sequence). The CDR3 consists of 17 residues. The CDR3 DNA is TGTGCCAGTAGTATATCCCCCGGCAGGACGCTCTACAATGAGCAGTTCTTC. Amino acids: CASSISPGRTLYNEQFF.

The V call is TRBV2, the J call TRBJ2-1; D may be TRBD1 or TRBD2 (5 bases each). Per germline, CDR1 SNHLY and CDR2 FYNNEI. The V end lost 7 bases, the J end lost 0 bases, and 13 bases lay between the germline ends. This CDR3 has 15 amino acids. CDR3 nucleotide sequence: TGTGCCAGCACCCCCGGGGCAAGCTCCTACAATGAGCAGTTCTTC. As protein: CASTPGASSYNEQFF.

Regarding this clonotype: A read error may be the cause here, since a much bigger clone is one base away. The gene calls are TRBV12-3 or TRBV12-4 and TRBJ1-1, with TRBD1 matching over 8 bases. There are 17 residues in the CDR3. This CDR3 reads CVSTTDRDHRVNTEAFF. The CDR3 DNA reads TGTGTCAGCACCACGGACAGGGATCATCGGGTGAACACTGAAGCTTTCTTT.

This clonotype was found many times. The chain links TRBV12-3 or TRBV12-4 to TRBJ2-2; D is ambiguous. This CDR3 region has 17 residues. V was trimmed by 4 bases and J by 5 bases, leaving 20 bases between them. The CDR3 bases are TGTGCCAGCAGTTCCTCGAAAATTAACGTACGGACCGGGGAGCTGTTTTTT. Translating it yields CASSSSKINVRTGELFF.

This chain uses TRBV20-1 with TRBJ2-1; D not certain. The germline gives CDR1 DFQATT, CDR2 SNEGSKA (reference sequence). The V end lost 6 bases, the J end lost 4 bases, and 19 bases lay between the germline ends. The CDR3 length is 15 residues. The CDR3 is CSAISWEESYNEQFF. Here the CDR3 DNA reads TGCAGTGCCATTTCCTGGGAAGAATCGTACAATGAGCAGTTCTTC.

V gene TRBV19 combines with J gene TRBJ1-1, with 7 bases fitting TRBD1. CDR3 length equals 17 residues. Per the germline V gene, CDR1 is LNHDA and CDR2 is SQIVND (reference sequence). The trim removed 2 bases at V and 6 bases at J, leaving 15 bases unmatched. The CDR3, as DNA: TGTGCCAGTAGTATAAGTCCTTTAAACAGGGGTATAGCTGAAGCTTTCTTT. Encoded protein: CASSISPLNRGIAEAFF.

This clonotype was found once. This chain joins TRBV2 and TRBJ1-5; no firm D call. Germline V gives CDR1 SNHLY, CDR2 FYNNEI. There are 17 residues in the CDR3. V was shortened by 1 base and J by 0 bases, with 13 bases between the two germline ends. CDR3 nucleotides: TGTGCCAGCAGTGAAGTAACGTTTTCGGGTAGCAATCAGCCCCAGCATTTT. This translates into CASSEVTFSGSNQPQHF.

The chain recombines TRBV7-9 with TRBJ2-5, with unresolved D. V was pared by 4 bases and J by 5 bases, with 14 bases between. CDR3 length equals 14 residues. From germline, CDR1 is SEHNR and CDR2 FQNEAQ (reference sequence). This CDR3 reads CASSSEGLSETQYF. The CDR3 DNA follows: TGTGCCAGCAGCTCGGAAGGGCTTTCGGAGACCCAGTACTTC. The whole variable domain, remainder taken from reference TRBV7-9 and TRBJ2-5, is DTGVSQNPRHKITKRGQNVTFRCDPISEHNRLYWYRQTLGQGPEFLTYFQNEAQLEKSRLLSDRFSAERPKGSFSTLEIQRTEQGDSAMYLCASSSEGLSETQYFGPGTRLLVL.

The V and J genes are TRBV14 and TRBJ1-4; 7 bases match TRBD1. Germline CDR1 reads SGHDN; CDR2 reads FVKESK. The trim removed 4 bases at V and 6 bases at J, leaving 5 bases unmatched. This CDR3 is 14 amino acids long. CDR3 amino acids: CASSPRDRYEKLFF. In DNA, the CDR3 is TGTGCCAGCAGCCCCCGGGACAGATATGAAAAACTGTTTTTT.

DNA for the CDR3: TGTGCCAGCAGTACCGGGACTTGGAACACCGGGGAGCTGTTTTTT. Its protein product is CASSTGTWNTGELFF. The chain links TRBV28 to TRBJ2-2, with a tentative D call TRBD2 (6 bases). The germline V and J ends were trimmed by 5 bases and 1 base, with 11 bases remaining between them. CDR3 size: 15 residues. Germline V CDR1 and CDR2: MDHEN, SYDVKM.